This T cell receptor beta chain was recorded in a study of cytomegalovirus exposure and HLA in healthy donors. Points on this clone: Its antigen remains unidentified.

The PCR made use of 60 Vbeta and 13 Jbeta primers. Using immunoSEQ multiplex PCR, the repertoire was profiled, and TCRdb retains in-frame clones only, with some absent. The table records tens of thousands of clones, about 78% of them present only once. Regarding the study as a whole: In a later analysis, parvovirus B19, influenza, CMV and Epstein-Barr virus appeared linked to several top co-occurrence clusters. In all likelihood, a cluster of highly shared sequence variants was a sequencing artifact.

The sample was PBMCs. The sequence came from a woman aged 35 to 49 in good health and CMV-seropositive.

CDR3 DNA sequence: TGTGCCAGCAGCTTTTTCGCAGGGATCTACGAGCAGTACTTC. It is translated as CASSFFAGIYEQYF. The chain recombines TRBV5-6 with TRBJ2-7, with D possibly being TRBD1 (5 bases). Trimming shortened V by 2 bases and J by 3 bases, and 12 bases separated the two germline ends. This CDR3 region has 14 residues. Germline assignment: CDR1 SGHDT and CDR2 YYEEEE.